This is a list of T cell receptor beta chains from one sample in a study of cytomegalovirus exposure and HLA in healthy donors. TCRdb's table, derived via immunoSEQ multiplex PCR, lists solely in-frame clones and lacks some. The sample has roughly 160,000 clones; approximately 78% are singletons. Sequencing was performed on PBMCs. The receptors stem from a male donor in good health and CMV-seronegative. CDR3s include the opening cysteine and the closing phenylalanine or tryptophan. The size entry is marked missing in some rows and otherwise reads once, few, many or a size class.

size,V,J,CDR3
.,TRBV7-9,TRBJ1-1,CATGAPNTEAFF
.,TRBV7-2,TRBJ1-1,CASSLGSGQGAVNTEAFF
few,TRBV28,TRBJ2-6,CASSLQGSVGANVLTF
.,TRBV28,TRBJ1-3,CASSLGASGNTIYF
.,TRBV7-2,TRBJ2-7,CASSLVPPLAGDYEQYF
.,TRBV7-6,TRBJ2-1,CASSLKQGDWAYNEQFF
.,TRBV6-1,TRBJ1-2,CASRETGGAGYGYTF
.,TRBV19,TRBJ2-7,CASSIAVAGTYEQYF
once,TRBV30,TRBJ2-7,CAWSEGPPGGQYF
.,TRBV9,TRBJ2-3,CASSVRGTGGTDTQYF
.,TRBV11-2,TRBJ2-2,CASRQAGVNTGELFF
.,TRBV7-2,TRBJ2-1,CASSLVGSTGHHYNEQFF
once,TRBV6-1,TRBJ2-7,CASSEARGTGAYEQYF
.,TRBV19,TRBJ1-2,CASSRRGTGDYGYTF
.,TRBV5-4,TRBJ1-1,CASSLVGVRTEAFF
once,TRBV6-5,.,CASSGRGAGSYEQYF
few,TRBV19,TRBJ2-5,CASRSAGYQETQYF
.,TRBV5-4,TRBJ2-7,CASSPGTGSYEQYF
.,TRBV7-2,TRBJ2-2,CASSLSSGSGELFF
.,TRBV15,TRBJ2-5,CATSKGQDGETQYF
.,TRBV7-8,TRBJ2-3,CASRPGTSGDTQYF
.,TRBV29-1,TRBJ2-7,CSVGGGPEEQYF
.,TRBV23-1,TRBJ2-2,CASSQSERELFF
.,TRBV7-2,TRBJ2-7,CASSLDLGHEQYF
.,TRBV5-1,TRBJ1-1,CASSLSQGNPEAFF
.,TRBV5-5,TRBJ1-6,CASSSGGGTDSPLHF
.,TRBV5-4,TRBJ2-2,CASSFRVTGELFF
.,TRBV6-5,TRBJ1-4,CASSYSGATGLLLFF
.,TRBV19,TRBJ2-7,CASSGRLGTSSYEQYF
.,TRBV28,TRBJ2-7,CASSIPWTSGTYEQYF